Below are 17 T cell receptor beta chains sequenced from a single sample in a study of T-cell memory formation after mild COVID-19. TCRdb re-analysed the 5' RACE reads in MiXCR, keeping a single row per CDR3 protein. The sample records some 440,000 distinct CDR3 sequences, around a quarter being singletons. What was sequenced was PBMCs or a T cell subset sorted from them (not recorded which). Receptor source: an adult woman who had mild COVID-19 (a few samples of this study predate the infection). Cell type and time point are not known.

V and J are TRBV5-1 and TRBJ1-2; 7 nucleotides match TRBD1. J lost 6 bases, V lost 4 bases, and 9 bases had no gene match. CDR1 SGHRS and CDR2 YFSETQ come from the germline V gene. This CDR3 is 14 amino acids long. The CDR3 protein is CASSAAQTGNGYTF. The DNA for the CDR3 is TGCGCCAGCAGCGCCGCCCAGACAGGGAATGGCTACACCTTC.

V is TRBV10-3 and J is TRBJ2-3, with TRBD1 matching over 8 bases. The CDR3 loop spans 14 amino acids. The germline gives CDR1 ENHRY, CDR2 SYGVKD. J lost 4 bases, V lost 6 bases, and 6 bases had no gene match. The CDR3 protein is CAISKPQGADTQYF. Written as DNA, the CDR3 is TGTGCCATCAGCAAACCACAGGGGGCAGATACGCAGTATTTT.

The chain carries TRBV27 and TRBJ2-7, with no clear D. The CDR3 contains 13 residues. V was trimmed by 6 bases and J by 3 bases, leaving 12 bases between them. Germline V gene sequence: CDR1 MNHEY, CDR2 SMNVEV (reference sequence). In nucleotides, the CDR3 is TGTGCCAGCAGCCTTCGGACGTACTACGAGCAGTACTTC. As protein: CASSLRTYYEQYF.

The chain joins TRBV7-9 to TRBJ2-2, with D possibly TRBD1 on 6 matching bases. Trimming removed 3 bases from V and 5 bases from J, with 10 bases in between. The CDR3 loop spans 14 amino acids. CDR1 is SEHNR, CDR2 FQNEAQ, per germline (reference sequence). DNA for the CDR3: TGTGCCAGCAGCTTTCTTCAGGGGACCGGGGAGCTGTTTTTT. Its protein is CASSFLQGTGELFF.

In this sample, this clonotype turned up once. The chain links TRBV12-3 or TRBV12-4 to TRBJ1-1, with D perhaps TRBD1 (6 bases). The CDR3 is 15 amino acids. Trimming left V 3 bases short and J 6 bases short, with 17 bases between. The CDR3: CASSFTLTGLSEAFF. CDR3 bases: TGTGCCAGCAGTTTTACCCTGACAGGTTTGTCTGAAGCTTTCTTT.

V usage is TRBV11-1 and J usage is TRBJ2-7; D unclear. Germline CDR1 and CDR2: SGHAT and FQDESV (reference sequence). V shed 2 bases and J shed 11 bases, with 16 bases lying between them. This CDR3 has 13 amino acids. CDR3 coding DNA: TGTGCCAGCAGCTTAAACCCTCGGAATGGCGAGTACTTC. Translation gives CASSLNPRNGEYF.

This rearrangement joins TRBV6-1 to TRBJ2-2; D gene unclear. CDR3 length: 12 amino acids. The V end was cut by 7 bases, the J end by 6 bases, with 9 bases between. Germline-derived CDR1 and CDR2 are MNHNS and SASEGT. The CDR3 here is CASTVGAGELFF. Written as DNA, the CDR3 is TGTGCCAGCACGGTGGGTGCCGGGGAGCTGTTTTTT.

The chain couples TRBV6-6 to TRBJ2-7, with TRBD1 matching 8 bases. The trim removed 4 bases at V and 7 bases at J, leaving 9 bases unmatched. Germline loops: CDR1 MNHNY, CDR2 SVGAGI (reference sequence). CDR3 length: 14 amino acids. CDR3 protein: CASSSWTGTREQYF. CDR3 DNA: TGTGCCAGCAGTTCTTGGACAGGGACGAGAGAGCAGTACTTC.

V is TRBV5-1 and J is TRBJ1-5; TRBD1 agrees at 9 bases. Germline loops: CDR1 SGHRS, CDR2 YFSETQ. This CDR3 is built from 15 residues. V lost 2 bases, J lost 4 bases, and 4 bases stayed unmatched. The CDR3 DNA is TGCGCCAGCAGCTTAGGGACAGGGCGGAATCAGCCCCAGCATTTT. This encodes CASSLGTGRNQPQHF.

The chain has TRBV20-1 and TRBJ2-3, with a weak D call TRBD1 (6 bases). This CDR3 has 13 residues. V lost 3 bases to trimming and J lost 4 bases, with 11 bases between them. Germline V CDR1 and CDR2: DFQATT, SNEGSKA (reference sequence). The CDR3 DNA sequence: TGCAGTGCTAGTTACCAGGGGCCAGATACGCAGTATTTT. Translated, it gives CSASYQGPDTQYF.

V usage is TRBV7-2 and J usage is TRBJ2-4, with D perhaps given as TRBD1 or TRBD2 (7 bases each). Germline CDR1 SGHTA, CDR2 FQGNSA. The CDR3 covers 14 residues. The V end lost 8 bases, the J end lost 3 bases, and 14 bases lay between the germline ends. The CDR3 nucleotides are TGTGCCAGCCGCAGGGGGGGAGGCAAAAACATTCAGTACTTC. Translating gives CASRRGGGKNIQYF.

This clonotype was counted a few times. The V gene is TRBV20-1, the J gene TRBJ2-1; 9 bases are shared with TRBD2. The CDR3 runs 15 residues. The germline V gene has CDR1 DFQATT and CDR2 SNEGSKA (reference sequence). Trimming at V came to 1 base and at J to 8 bases, leaving 9 bases not matched to a gene. The CDR3 nucleotides read TGCAGTGCTAGAGTATTAGCGGGAGTGTTGGATGAGCAGTTCTTC. It is translated as CSARVLAGVLDEQFF.

The rearrangement uses TRBV7-2 and TRBJ1-5; the D is unclear. The length of the CDR3 is 13 residues. V was pared by 1 base and J by 8 bases, with 9 bases between. The germline V gene has CDR1 SGHTA and CDR2 FQGNSA. DNA for the CDR3: TGTGCCAGCAGCTTAGAGGTCGGAAAGCCCCAGCATTTT. As protein: CASSLEVGKPQHF. Drawing the rest from reference TRBV7-2 and TRBJ1-5, the complete variable domain is GAGVSQSPSNKVTEKGKDVELRCDPISGHTALYWYRQSLGQGLEFLIYFQGNSAPDKSGLPSDRFSAERTGGSVSTLTIQRTQQEDSAVYLCASSLEVGKPQHFGDGTRLSIL.

This chain uses TRBV20-1 with TRBJ1-5; D is unresolved. Trimming took off 6 bases at V and 11 bases at J, with 14 bases between the two ends. Germline lookup yields CDR1 DFQATT and CDR2 SNEGSKA (reference sequence). The CDR3 loop spans 11 amino acids. In DNA, the CDR3 is TGCAGTGCCACCCCTGTGCGTGCCCAGCATTTT. It codes for CSATPVRAQHF.

Only a few counts were recorded for this clonotype. The J gene is TRBJ2-1, the V gene TRBV24-1; the match to TRBD2 covers 8 bases. This CDR3 spans 18 amino acids. The junction had 19 bases not matched to a gene; V was cut back by 6 bases and J by 7 bases. In germline, CDR1 is KGHDR, CDR2 SFDVKD. CDR3: CATSLTTGLERERNEQFF. The CDR3 DNA sequence: TGTGCCACCAGTCTAACTACCGGACTCGAGCGGGAGAGGAATGAGCAGTTCTTC.

This clonotype was observed many times. The CDR3 coding sequence is TGTGCCACCAGTGACCCGGGACGGACGAACACCGGGGAGCTGTTTTTT. Its protein product is CATSDPGRTNTGELFF. The chain uses TRBV24-1 and TRBJ2-2, with D perhaps assigned TRBD1 or TRBD2 (5 bases each). Germline CDR1 reads KGHDR; CDR2 reads SFDVKD. CDR3 length: 16 amino acids. V lost 4 bases and J 0 bases, leaving 11 bases between the germline ends.

This clonotype was seen a few times. The rearrangement links TRBV19 to TRBJ1-6, with D perhaps TRBD1 (5 bases). The CDR3 runs 15 residues. Germline V gene sequence: CDR1 LNHDA, CDR2 SQIVND (reference sequence). Trimming pared 7 bases from V and 3 bases from J, leaving 13 bases between. CDR3 sequence (DNA): TGTGCCAGTAACTCCGGGACTCTCTATAATTCACCCCTCCACTTT. Amino acids: CASNSGTLYNSPLHF.